The 7 T cell receptor beta chains below were found in one sample sequenced in a study of beta chain features in type 1 diabetes. What was sequenced were expressed TCRB transcripts, since all of the isolated RNA had been reverse transcribed. Sequenced by immunoSEQ multiplex PCR; TCRdb stores in-frame clones only, minus some. The repertoire holds around 280,000 clones, with 8% as singletons. Sequencing used central memory CD4+ T cells from blood. Receptors were obtained from a woman under 30 in good health.

This clone was counted a few times. This chain links TRBV9 with TRBJ1-4; no clear D. This CDR3 spans 15 amino acids. The germline V gene has CDR1 SGDLS and CDR2 YYNGEE. Trimming removed 4 bases from V and 6 bases from J, with 16 bases in between. The CDR3 bases are TGTGCCAGCAGCCCCAGTGGCAGTCGGGATGAAAAACTGTTTTTT. It encodes CASSPSGSRDEKLFF. Supplemented by reference TRBV9 and TRBJ1-4, the full variable domain reads DSGVTQTPKHLITATGQRVTLRCSPRSGDLSVYWYQQSLDQGLQFLIQYYNGEERAKGNILERFSAQQFPDLHSELNLSSLELGDSALYFCASSPSGSRDEKLFFGSGTQLSVL.

The rearrangement uses TRBV7-9 and TRBJ1-1; D call uncertain. Trimming shortened V by 6 bases and J by 3 bases, and 11 bases separated the two germline ends. Looked up from germline, CDR1 is SEHNR and CDR2 is FQNEAQ (reference sequence). There are 13 residues in the CDR3. CDR3 loop: CASSPHGDTEAFF. Written as DNA, the CDR3 is TGTGCCAGCAGTCCTCACGGGGACACTGAAGCTTTCTTT.

This clone was counted only a few times. This rearrangement joins TRBV6-1 to TRBJ2-7; tentatively, D is TRBD2 (5 bases). The length of the CDR3 is 11 residues. V was cut by 10 bases and J by 4 bases, with 11 bases left in between. Per germline, CDR1 MNHNS and CDR2 SASEGT. The CDR3 loop is CATGVRYEQYF. DNA of the CDR3: TGTGCCACCGGGGTGCGGTACGAGCAGTACTTC.

This clone has only a few counts. The chain recombines TRBV5-1 with TRBJ2-1, with 8 bases aligning to TRBD1. With V trimmed by 4 bases and J by 5 bases, 5 bases remained unmatched. Germline V gene lookup returns CDR1 SGHRS and CDR2 YFSETQ. This CDR3 is built from 14 residues. CDR3 loop: CASSIGQGHNEQFF. The DNA for the CDR3 is TGCGCCAGCAGCATAGGACAGGGCCACAATGAGCAGTTCTTC.

V gene TRBV29-1 combines with J gene TRBJ2-7; 8 nucleotides match TRBD1. The V gene's germline CDR1 is SQVTM and CDR2 ANQGSEA. J gave up 3 bases and V 1 base, and 5 bases lay outside the gene matches. CDR3 length: 14 residues. The CDR3 nucleotides read TGCAGCGTTGAAGGCGAAGGACAGGGCTACGAGCAGTACGTC. It is translated as CSVEGEGQGYEQYV.

This clone was seen a handful of times. V gene TRBV30 combines with J gene TRBJ1-3, with no clear D. CDR3 size: 14 residues. The V and J ends lost 1 base and 2 bases respectively, with 9 bases between them. Germline V gives CDR1 GTSNPN, CDR2 SVGIG (reference sequence). CDR3 sequence: CAWSAAAAGNTIYF. The DNA of the CDR3 is TGTGCCTGGAGTGCAGCGGCGGCTGGAAACACCATATATTTT.

This sequence joins TRBV2 and TRBJ1-2; D possibly corresponds to TRBD1 (5 bases). Per germline, CDR1 SNHLY and CDR2 FYNNEI. Trimming pared 3 bases from V and 5 bases from J, leaving 13 bases between. The CDR3 extends over 14 amino acids. CDR3 in amino acids: CASSDQGLLYGYTF. The CDR3 DNA is TGTGCCAGCAGTGATCAGGGTCTTCTTTATGGCTACACCTTC.